The next 15 T cell receptor beta chains were all read from a single sample in a study of beta chain features in type 1 diabetes. Overall study findings and caveats: There was a moderate but significant shortening of TCRB CDR3s in all four CD4+ subsets of Type 1 diabetes patients.

Every bit of the isolated RNA underwent reverse transcription, so sequencing read expressed TCRB transcripts. The repertoire was sequenced with immunoSEQ multiplex PCR; TCRdb's copy has only in-frame clones and lacks some. Of hundreds of thousands of clones in the sample, around 15% are singletons; the top ten hold nearly 0.04%. These TCRs are of unknown antigen specificity. The sequencing input was naive CD4+ T cells from blood. The receptors shown here come from a man aged 18 to 29 with type 1 diabetes.

This clone was counted only a few times. The CDR3 here is CSAGERGISYEQYF. As DNA, the CDR3 is TGCAGCGCCGGGGAGCGGGGTATATCCTACGAGCAGTACTTC. The chain couples TRBV29-1 to TRBJ2-7; 7 bases are shared with TRBD2. CDR3 size: 14 residues. Germline V gene sequence: CDR1 SQVTM, CDR2 ANQGSEA. The junction had 10 bases not matched to a gene; V was cut back by 7 bases and J by 1 base.

This chain connects TRBV4-3 to TRBJ2-7, with TRBD2 identical over 15 bases. The CDR3 contains 17 residues. The germline gives CDR1 LGHNA, CDR2 YSLEER. J gave up 10 bases and V 4 bases, and 14 bases lay outside the gene matches. CDR3 region: CASSPQGFRGLAGGQYF. The CDR3 nucleotides are TGCGCCAGCAGCCCTCAAGGATTCCGGGGACTAGCGGGAGGACAGTACTTC.

The V gene is TRBV10-3, the J gene TRBJ2-1; the D gene is possibly TRBD1 (5 bases). The V end lost 0 bases, the J end lost 6 bases, and 9 bases lay between the germline ends. Germline V gene lookup returns CDR1 ENHRY and CDR2 SYGVKD. The CDR3 spans 14 residues. The CDR3, as DNA: TGTGCCATCAGTGAGTCGACAGTTACCAATGAGCAGTTCTTC. This translates into CAISESTVTNEQFF.

This clone appeared a few times. J is TRBJ2-7 and V is TRBV7-2; D may be TRBD1 (6 bases). Trimming took 0 bases from V and 5 from J, leaving 14 bases between them. CDR3 length: 15 amino acids. The V gene's germline CDR1 is SGHTA and CDR2 FQGNSA. The CDR3 here is CASSLAPGTSNEQYF. The CDR3 region has the DNA TGTGCCAGCAGCTTAGCCCCCGGGACAAGCAACGAGCAGTACTTC. Full variable domain (missing parts from reference TRBV7-2 and TRBJ2-7): GAGVSQSPSNKVTEKGKDVELRCDPISGHTALYWYRQSLGQGLEFLIYFQGNSAPDKSGLPSDRFSAERTGGSVSTLTIQRTQQEDSAVYLCASSLAPGTSNEQYFGPGTRLTVT.

V and J are TRBV5-6 and TRBJ2-7; D is unclear. Trimming took off 3 bases at V and 6 bases at J, with 25 bases between the two ends. Germline-derived CDR1 and CDR2 are SGHDT and YYEEEE. CDR3 length: 17 residues. The CDR3: CASSSYPASRLTGEQYF. The CDR3 region has the DNA TGTGCCAGCAGCTCGTACCCTGCGAGCCGCCTGACGGGCGAGCAGTACTTC.

This clone was observed a few times. CDR3 sequence reads: CASSGGTYQYNEQFF. The CDR3, as DNA: TGTGCCAGTAGCGGGGGGACATATCAGTACAATGAGCAGTTCTTC. The rearrangement uses TRBV19 and TRBJ2-1, with TRBD2 as a possible D gene (7 bases). Trimming removed 6 bases from V and 4 bases from J, with 16 bases in between. The CDR3 covers 15 residues. The germline CDR1 and CDR2 sequences are LNHDA and SQIVND (reference sequence).

This chain connects TRBV29-1 to TRBJ1-2; 7 nucleotides agree with TRBD1. The CDR3 sequence is 14 residues long. The V segment lost 4 bases and the J segment 4 bases; nucleotides outside the gene matches: 9. Germline lookup yields CDR1 SQVTM and CDR2 ANQGSEA. CDR3 amino acids: CSVGWTGNFYGYTF. The CDR3 coding sequence is TGCAGCGTTGGTTGGACAGGAAATTTCTATGGCTACACCTTC.

This clone was picked up a small number of times. The chain recombines TRBV7-9 with TRBJ2-7; D unresolved. The germline V and J ends were trimmed by 4 bases and 5 bases, with 15 bases remaining between them. Germline CDR1 and CDR2: SEHNR and FQNEAQ (reference sequence). The CDR3 has 14 amino acids. CDR3 loop: CASSSRAQFDEQYF. The CDR3 nucleotides read TGTGCCAGCAGCTCCCGGGCCCAATTTGACGAGCAGTACTTC. The whole variable domain, remainder taken from reference TRBV7-9 and TRBJ2-7, is DTGVSQNPRHKITKRGQNVTFRCDPISEHNRLYWYRQTLGQGPEFLTYFQNEAQLEKSRLLSDRFSAERPKGSFSTLEIQRTEQGDSAMYLCASSSRAQFDEQYFGPGTRLTVT.

This clone has a handful of counts. The DNA for the CDR3 is TGTGCCAGCAGTATCCGTTCGTCTGGCTACACCTTC. The encoded protein is CASSIRSSGYTF. The rearrangement joins TRBV28 to TRBJ1-2, with D unclear. Germline V CDR1 and CDR2: MDHEN, SYDVKM. CDR3 length: 12 amino acids. V shed 5 bases and J shed 7 bases, with 11 bases lying between them.

The chain links TRBV4-2 to TRBJ1-4, with D possibly TRBD1 on 6 matching bases. The length of the CDR3 is 12 residues. Germline-derived CDR1 and CDR2 are LGHNA and YNFKEQ. Trimming removed 7 bases at V and 8 bases at J, with 11 bases between. DNA of the CDR3: TGTGCCAGCAACAGGGCCTCCGAAAAACTGTTTTTT. Encoded protein: CASNRASEKLFF.

The chain combines TRBV5-1 with TRBJ2-7; TRBD2 matches 9 bases. Germline-derived CDR1 and CDR2 are SGHRS and YFSETQ. The CDR3 is 14 residues long. V trimming: 2 bases; J trimming: 5 bases; junction bases outside the gene matches: 5. CDR3 protein: CASSFSGSQDEQYF. DNA for the CDR3: TGCGCCAGCAGCTTTAGCGGGAGCCAGGACGAGCAGTACTTC. Looking up the rest from reference TRBV5-1 and TRBJ2-7 gives the full variable domain: KAGVTQTPRYLIKTRGQQVTLSCSPISGHRSVSWYQQTPGQGLQFLFEYFSETQRNKGNFPGRFSGRQFSNSRSEMNVSTLELGDSALYLCASSFSGSQDEQYFGPGTRLTVT.

The V call is TRBV5-1, the J call TRBJ2-1; D is unclear. The CDR3 length is 15 residues. The germline V and J ends were trimmed by 4 bases and 0 bases, with 11 bases remaining between them. The V gene's germline CDR1 is SGHRS and CDR2 YFSETQ. CDR3 DNA sequence: TGCGCCAGCAGCGCAGACACGAGCTCCTACAATGAGCAGTTCTTC. This gives the protein CASSADTSSYNEQFF.

This clone was seen a handful of times. This rearrangement joins TRBV2 to TRBJ1-4, with D hard to call. This CDR3 spans 11 amino acids. Between the trimmed V and J ends, which lost 7 bases and 11 bases, there was a span of 11 bases. Germline V CDR1 and CDR2: SNHLY, FYNNEI. The CDR3: CASTRAEKLFF. CDR3 DNA: TGTGCCAGCACCCGGGCAGAGAAACTGTTTTTT.

This clone was counted a few times. The chain couples TRBV27 to TRBJ1-5; 8 positions agree with TRBD1. From germline, CDR1 is MNHEY and CDR2 SMNVEV (reference sequence). Trimming cost V 8 bases and J 6 bases; bases outside gene matches: 18. The CDR3 extends over 17 amino acids. DNA of the CDR3: TGTGCCAGCGGAGAAAGGCAAGGACAGGGTTCGGGTCAGCCCCAGCATTTT. Translation gives CASGERQGQGSGQPQHF.

The chain couples TRBV5-1 to TRBJ2-1; D is possibly TRBD2 (5 bases). Germline lookup yields CDR1 SGHRS and CDR2 YFSETQ. This CDR3 is built from 13 residues. Trimming took off 7 bases at V and 1 base at J, with 9 bases between the two ends. CDR3 amino acids: CASGSVSYNEQFF. Here the CDR3 DNA reads TGCGCCAGCGGGAGCGTGTCCTACAATGAGCAGTTCTTC.